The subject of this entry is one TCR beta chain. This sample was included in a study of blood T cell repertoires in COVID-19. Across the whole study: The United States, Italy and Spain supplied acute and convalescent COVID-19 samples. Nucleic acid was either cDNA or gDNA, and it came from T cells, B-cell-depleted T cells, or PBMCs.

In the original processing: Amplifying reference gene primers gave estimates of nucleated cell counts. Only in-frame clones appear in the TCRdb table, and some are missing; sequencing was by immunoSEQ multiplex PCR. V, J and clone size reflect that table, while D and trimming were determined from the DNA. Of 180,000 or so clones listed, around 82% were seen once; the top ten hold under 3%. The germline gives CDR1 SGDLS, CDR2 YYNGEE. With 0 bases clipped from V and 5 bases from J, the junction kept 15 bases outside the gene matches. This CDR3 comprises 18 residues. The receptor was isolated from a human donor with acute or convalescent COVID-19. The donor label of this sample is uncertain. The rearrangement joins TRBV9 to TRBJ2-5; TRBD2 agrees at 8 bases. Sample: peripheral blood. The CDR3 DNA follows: TGTGCCAGCAGCGTAGGGATTAGCGGGGCATCTTTGGGGGAGACCCAGTACTTC. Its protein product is CASSVGISGASLGETQYF.